Each of the 2 T cell receptor beta chains below was sequenced from the same sample in a study of PD-1 blockade in classical Hodgkin lymphoma. Time point here: cycle 4 day 1 (C4D1), after five to seven weeks of nivolumab. There was relapse after autologous stem cell transplantation in every patient, and there was variation in brentuximab vedotin exposure. Produced via immunoSEQ multiplex PCR; TCRdb's table is partial and in-frame only. The data show about 19,000 clones, 80% seen once. Sample: peripheral blood mononuclear cells (PBMCs), taken before the fourth cycle of nivolumab. These receptors were collected from a human donor with classical Hodgkin lymphoma.

This chain uses TRBV4-1 with TRBJ2-7; perhaps TRBD1 as D (5 bases). The germline V gene encodes CDR1 MGHRA and CDR2 YSYEKL. The CDR3 extends over 14 amino acids. The V and J ends lost 0 bases and 2 bases respectively, with 8 bases between them. In nucleotides, the CDR3 is TGCGCCAGCAGCCAAGATTTAGGGGCCTACGAGCAGTACTTC. Protein: CASSQDLGAYEQYF.

The V and J genes are TRBV6-4 and TRBJ2-1; TRBD2 matches 9 bases. Trimming took 2 bases from V and 9 from J; bases not matched to a gene: 8. This CDR3 contains 15 residues. CDR1 MRHNA and CDR2 SNTAGT come from the germline V gene. CDR3 DNA: TGTGCCAGCAGTGACCGGGCGGGAGGGGACAGTGAGCAGTTCTTC. Protein sequence: CASSDRAGGDSEQFF.